This T cell receptor beta chain was captured by sequencing in a study of technical replicates of blood from a handful of donors. Using immunoSEQ multiplex PCR, the repertoire was profiled, and TCRdb retains in-frame clones only, with some absent. The sample shows fewer than 20,000 clones, 70% to 85% of them seen only once. With V trimmed by 4 bases and J by 7 bases, 5 bases remained unmatched. Germline assignment: CDR1 SGHRS and CDR2 YFSETQ. The CDR3 has 14 amino acids. The specimen sequenced was PBMCs. The genes are TRBV5-1 and TRBJ1-6; 7 bases line up with TRBD1. This clonotype originated in a human donor in good health. Some clones in this sample may be carry-over from other donors' samples. The CDR3 reads CASSLGQANSPLHF. DNA of the CDR3: TGCGCCAGCAGCCTCGGACAGGCCAATTCACCCCTCCACTTT.